The clone carrying this TCR beta chain has a count of ten or more. This CDR3 is built from 11 residues. V was cut by 5 bases and J by 0 bases, with 2 bases left in between. In germline, CDR1 is DFQATT, CDR2 SNEGSKA (reference sequence). The record originates from a study of T-cell reconstitution after alpha-beta-depleted transplantation in children. The library targeted TCRbeta and was prepared with unique molecular identifiers. TCRdb re-analysed the PCR reads in MiXCR, keeping a single row per CDR3 protein. The sample contains about 340,000 distinct CDR3 sequences, 10% to 15% of which appear only once.

The material sequenced was PBMCs, taken from the stem cell graft. This clonotype originated in a human donor who donated a stem cell graft to a child with Fanconi anemia. The gene calls are TRBV20-1 and TRBJ2-1; D is undetermined. In DNA, the CDR3 is TGCAGTGCTGGCTCCTACAATGAGCAGTTCTTC. Residues: CSAGSYNEQFF.